These T cell receptor beta chains were read from a single sample in a study of shared clonotypes between healthy human individuals. Method: immunoSEQ multiplex PCR; TCRdb's copy keeps in-frame clones and lacks some. The sample holds roughly 2.5 million clones, more than 90% seen once. The sequencing input was naive CD4+ T cells sorted from blood. The source of these receptors is a man aged 18 to 35 in good health. Both conserved end residues are part of each CDR3. A D gene is named only where the DNA matches it firmly. A clone size is listed for some rows: how often the clone was seen (once, few, many), or a class if it is expanded.

D gene: NA; V gene: TRBV10-2; clone size: NA; J gene: TRBJ2-7; CDR3 DNA: TGCGCCAGCAACCTCGGACAAGAGTACGAGCAGTACTTC; CDR3 protein: CASNLGQEYEQYF
D gene: TRBD1; V gene: TRBV7-9; clone size: once; J gene: TRBJ2-2; CDR3 DNA: TGTGCCAGCAGCCCGATGACAGGGTCCGGGGAGCTGTTTTTT; CDR3 protein: CASSPMTGSGELFF
D gene: NA; V gene: TRBV5-1; clone size: once; J gene: TRBJ2-2; CDR3 DNA: TGCGCCAGCAGCTCCGGCGGGCCGAACACCGGGGAGCTGTTTTTT; CDR3 protein: CASSSGGPNTGELFF
D gene: NA; V gene: TRBV7-2; clone size: once; J gene: TRBJ1-4; CDR3 DNA: TGTGCCAGCAGCTTACGTGGTAATGAAAAACTGTTTTTT; CDR3 protein: CASSLRGNEKLFF
D gene: TRBD2; V gene: TRBV30; clone size: NA; J gene: TRBJ2-7; CDR3 DNA: TGTGCCTGGAGGCAGGCGGGAGGCTACGAGCAGTACTTC; CDR3 protein: CAWRQAGGYEQYF
D gene: NA; V gene: TRBV2; clone size: NA; J gene: TRBJ2-5; CDR3 DNA: TGTGCCAGCAGTGAAGAGAGCTGGGAAGTACCCCAAGAGACCCAGTACTTC; CDR3 protein: CASSEESWEVPQETQYF
D gene: TRBD1; V gene: TRBV28; clone size: NA; J gene: TRBJ2-7; CDR3 DNA: TGTGCCAGCGGCCTCCCTCGCCGAGACAGGGGGAATGAGCAGTACTTC; CDR3 protein: CASGLPRRDRGNEQYF
D gene: TRBD1; V gene: TRBV5-4; clone size: NA; J gene: TRBJ2-3; CDR3 DNA: TGTGCCAGCAGCTTGGGCACAGGGGGAAGATTACGTGGAGATACGCAGTATTTT; CDR3 protein: CASSLGTGGRLRGDTQYF
D gene: NA; V gene: TRBV20-1; clone size: NA; J gene: TRBJ2-1; CDR3 DNA: TGCAGTGCTAGGGGCTACAATGAGCAGTTCTTC; CDR3 protein: CSARGYNEQFF
D gene: TRBD1; V gene: TRBV4-1; clone size: NA; J gene: TRBJ2-7; CDR3 DNA: TGCGCCAGCAGCCGACAACAGGGGGGAGCCTACGAGCAGTACTTC; CDR3 protein: CASSRQQGGAYEQYF
D gene: TRBD1; V gene: TRBV27; clone size: NA; J gene: TRBJ1-5; CDR3 DNA: TGTGCCAGCAGTATGACAGGGTACAATCAGCCCCAGCATTTT; CDR3 protein: CASSMTGYNQPQHF
D gene: NA; V gene: TRBV2; clone size: NA; J gene: TRBJ1-5; CDR3 DNA: TGTGCCGGCTCCTACAGCGATAATAGCAATCAGCCCCAGCATTTT; CDR3 protein: CAGSYSDNSNQPQHF
D gene: TRBD2; V gene: TRBV12-5; clone size: NA; J gene: TRBJ2-1; CDR3 DNA: TGTGCTAGTGGTTTACCCCCCTCCCTAGCGGCAAGCTCCTACAATGAGCAGTTCTTC; CDR3 protein: CASGLPPSLAASSYNEQFF
D gene: NA; V gene: TRBV28; clone size: NA; J gene: TRBJ1-2; CDR3 DNA: TGTGCCAGCAGTTCCCCGACCTATTCGGCCCATGGCTACACCTTC; CDR3 protein: CASSSPTYSAHGYTF
D gene: NA; V gene: TRBV7-9; clone size: NA; J gene: TRBJ2-5; CDR3 DNA: TGTGCCAGCAGCTTAGGCGAGGGCAGCACTAGGGCAGAGACCCAGTACTTC; CDR3 protein: CASSLGEGSTRAETQYF
D gene: NA; V gene: TRBV7-2; clone size: NA; J gene: TRBJ1-2; CDR3 DNA: TGTGCCAGCAGCTCGCCCCAGGAAGGTGGCTACACCTTC; CDR3 protein: CASSSPQEGGYTF